This TCR beta chain derives from a study of graft-versus-host responses after intestinal transplantation. Comment on this clone: What it binds is unknown.

Regarding the study as a whole: The presence of high graft-versus-host to host-versus-graft clonal ratios in allografts characterized patients with graft-donor T cell macrochimerism.

Profiling relied on immunoSEQ multiplex PCR, and the TCRdb table lists in-frame clones only, not all of them. The sample contains around 93,000 clones, 90% to 95% of which appear only once. The CDR3 loop spans 12 amino acids. Germline CDR1 reads SGHVS; CDR2 reads FNYEAQ. Trimming took 0 bases from V and 11 from J, leaving 10 bases between them. The receptor's source is a human donor who received an intestinal transplant. The source was unstimulated CD8+ T cells sorted from spleen or lymph node cells, collected before intestinal transplant. The chain is built from TRBV7-6 and TRBJ1-1, with no clear D. The CDR3 here is CASSLAGREAFF. CDR3 coding DNA: TGTGCCAGCAGCTTAGCGGGTAGGGAGGCTTTCTTT.